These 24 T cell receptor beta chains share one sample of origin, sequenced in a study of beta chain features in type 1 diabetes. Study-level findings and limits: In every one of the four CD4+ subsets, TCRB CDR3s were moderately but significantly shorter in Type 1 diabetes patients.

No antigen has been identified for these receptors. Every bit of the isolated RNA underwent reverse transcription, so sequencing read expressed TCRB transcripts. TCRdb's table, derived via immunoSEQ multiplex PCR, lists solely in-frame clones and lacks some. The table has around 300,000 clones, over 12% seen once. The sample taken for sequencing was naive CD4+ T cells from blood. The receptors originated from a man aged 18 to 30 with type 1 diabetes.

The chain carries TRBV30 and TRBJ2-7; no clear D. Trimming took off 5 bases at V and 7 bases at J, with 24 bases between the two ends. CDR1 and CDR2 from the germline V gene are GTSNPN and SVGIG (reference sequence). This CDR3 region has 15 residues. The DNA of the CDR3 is TGTGCCTGGGCCCCCGGCGGCCCAAACTTACGAGAGCAGTACTTC. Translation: CAWAPGGPNLREQYF.

The CDR3 sequence is CASSLVRWDRVNTEAFF. The CDR3 coding sequence is TGTGCCAGCAGCTTAGTAAGATGGGACAGGGTGAACACTGAAGCTTTCTTT. This chain links TRBV7-9 with TRBJ1-1, with TRBD1 matching over 9 bases. CDR1 is SEHNR and CDR2 is FQNEAQ in the germline V gene (reference sequence). V was pared by 1 base and J by 0 bases, with 6 bases of the junction left unmatched. This CDR3 is built from 17 residues.

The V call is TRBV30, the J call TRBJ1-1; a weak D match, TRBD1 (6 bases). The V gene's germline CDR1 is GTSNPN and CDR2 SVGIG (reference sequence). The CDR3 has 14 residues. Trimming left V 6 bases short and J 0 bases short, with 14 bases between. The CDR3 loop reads CACPPGQLNTEAFF. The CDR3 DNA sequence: TGTGCCTGCCCCCCCGGACAGTTGAACACTGAAGCTTTCTTT.

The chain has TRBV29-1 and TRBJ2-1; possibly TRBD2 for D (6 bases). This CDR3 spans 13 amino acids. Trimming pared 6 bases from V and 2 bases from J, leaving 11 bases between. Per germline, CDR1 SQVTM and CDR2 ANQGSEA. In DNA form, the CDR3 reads TGCAGCGTCAAACCGGGGGCCTACAATGAGCAGTTCTTC. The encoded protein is CSVKPGAYNEQFF.

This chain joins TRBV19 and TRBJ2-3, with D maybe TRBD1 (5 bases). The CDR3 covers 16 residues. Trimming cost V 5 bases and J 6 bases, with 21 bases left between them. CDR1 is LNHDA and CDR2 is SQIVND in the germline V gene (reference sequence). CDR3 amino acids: CASSHTGQGVTDTQYF. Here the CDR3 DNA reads TGTGCCAGTAGTCACACCGGGCAGGGCGTGACGGATACGCAGTATTTT.

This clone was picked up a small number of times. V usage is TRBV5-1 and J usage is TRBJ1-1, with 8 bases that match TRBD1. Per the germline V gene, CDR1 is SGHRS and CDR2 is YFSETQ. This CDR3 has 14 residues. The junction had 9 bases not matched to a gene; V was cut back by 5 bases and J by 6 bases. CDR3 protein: CASSEQGETAEAFF. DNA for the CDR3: TGCGCCAGCAGTGAACAGGGGGAGACTGCTGAAGCTTTCTTT.

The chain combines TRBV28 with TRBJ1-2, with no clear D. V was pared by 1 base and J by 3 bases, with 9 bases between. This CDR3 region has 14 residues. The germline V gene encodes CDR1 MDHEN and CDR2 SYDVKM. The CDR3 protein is CASSLSTSYYGYTF. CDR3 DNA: TGTGCCAGCAGTTTATCGACTTCCTACTATGGCTACACCTTC.

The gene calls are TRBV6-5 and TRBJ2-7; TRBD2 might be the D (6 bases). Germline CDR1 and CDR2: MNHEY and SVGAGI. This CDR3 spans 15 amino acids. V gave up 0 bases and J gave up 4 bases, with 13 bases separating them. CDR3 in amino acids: CASSYSYGSLYEQYF. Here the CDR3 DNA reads TGTGCCAGCAGTTACTCTTACGGGAGTCTGTACGAGCAGTACTTC.

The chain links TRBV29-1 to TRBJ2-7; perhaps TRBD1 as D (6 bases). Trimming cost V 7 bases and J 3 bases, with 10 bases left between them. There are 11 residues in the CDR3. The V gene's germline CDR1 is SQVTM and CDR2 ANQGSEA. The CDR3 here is CSGDTYYEQYF. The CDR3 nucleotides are TGCAGCGGGGACACCTACTACGAGCAGTACTTC.

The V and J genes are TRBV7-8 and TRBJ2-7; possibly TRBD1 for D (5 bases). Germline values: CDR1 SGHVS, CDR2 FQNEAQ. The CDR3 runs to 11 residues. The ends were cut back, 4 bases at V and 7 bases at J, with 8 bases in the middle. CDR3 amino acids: CASSSNREQYF. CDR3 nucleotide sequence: TGTGCCAGCAGCTCGAACAGGGAGCAGTACTTC.

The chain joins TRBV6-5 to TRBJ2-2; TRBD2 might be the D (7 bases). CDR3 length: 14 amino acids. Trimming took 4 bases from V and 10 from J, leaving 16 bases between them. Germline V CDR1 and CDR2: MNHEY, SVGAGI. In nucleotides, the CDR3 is TGTGCCAGCAGTTTAGGGGGGGGTCCGGAGGAGCTGTTTTTT. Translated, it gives CASSLGGGPEELFF.

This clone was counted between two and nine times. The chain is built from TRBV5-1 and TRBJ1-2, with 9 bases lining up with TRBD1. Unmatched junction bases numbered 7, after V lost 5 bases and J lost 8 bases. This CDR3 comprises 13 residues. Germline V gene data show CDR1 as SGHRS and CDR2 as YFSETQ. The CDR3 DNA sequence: TGCGCCAGCAGAGATACAGGGGGCGCGGGCTACACCTTC. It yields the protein CASRDTGGAGYTF.

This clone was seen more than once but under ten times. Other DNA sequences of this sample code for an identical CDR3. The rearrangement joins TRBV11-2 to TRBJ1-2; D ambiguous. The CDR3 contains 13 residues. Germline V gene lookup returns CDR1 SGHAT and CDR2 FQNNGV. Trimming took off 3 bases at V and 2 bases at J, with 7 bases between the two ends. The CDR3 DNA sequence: TGTGCCAGCAGCTTCGGAGGGAACTATGGCTACACCTTC. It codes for CASSFGGNYGYTF.

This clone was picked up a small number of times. The CDR3 sequence is CASSQDGTRGNEKLFF. The CDR3 DNA reads TGCGCCAGCAGCCAAGATGGGACACGAGGGAATGAAAAACTGTTTTTT. This chain links TRBV4-3 with TRBJ1-4; tentative D call: TRBD1 (6 bases). V lost 0 bases and J 5 bases, leaving 13 bases between the germline ends. The CDR3 is 16 amino acids. The germline gives CDR1 LGHNA, CDR2 YSLEER.

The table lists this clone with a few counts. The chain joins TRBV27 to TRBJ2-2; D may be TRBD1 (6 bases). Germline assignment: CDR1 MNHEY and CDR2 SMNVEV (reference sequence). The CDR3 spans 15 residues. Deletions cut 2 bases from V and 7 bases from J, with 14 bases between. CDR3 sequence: CASSLQGKWGGELFF. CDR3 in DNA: TGTGCCAGCAGTTTACAGGGGAAATGGGGCGGGGAGCTGTTTTTT.

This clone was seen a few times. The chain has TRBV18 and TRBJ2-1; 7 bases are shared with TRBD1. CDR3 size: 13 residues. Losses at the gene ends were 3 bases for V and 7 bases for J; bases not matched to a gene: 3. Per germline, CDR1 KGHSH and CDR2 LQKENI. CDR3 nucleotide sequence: TGTGCCAGCTCACCGGGACAGCTGAATGAGCAGTTCTTC. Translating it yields CASSPGQLNEQFF. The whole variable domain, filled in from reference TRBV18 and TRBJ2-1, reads NAGVMQNPRHLVRRRGQEARLRCSPMKGHSHVYWYRQLPEEGLKFMVYLQKENIIDESGMPKERFSAEFPKEGPSILRIQQVVRGDSAAYFCASSPGQLNEQFFGPGTRLTVL.

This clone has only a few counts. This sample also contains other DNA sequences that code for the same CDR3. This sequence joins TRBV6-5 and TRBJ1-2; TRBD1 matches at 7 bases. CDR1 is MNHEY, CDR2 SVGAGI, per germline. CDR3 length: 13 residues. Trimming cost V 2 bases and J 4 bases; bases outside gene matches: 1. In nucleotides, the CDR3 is TGTGCCAGCAGTTACAGACAGGGCTATGGCTACACCTTC. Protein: CASSYRQGYGYTF.

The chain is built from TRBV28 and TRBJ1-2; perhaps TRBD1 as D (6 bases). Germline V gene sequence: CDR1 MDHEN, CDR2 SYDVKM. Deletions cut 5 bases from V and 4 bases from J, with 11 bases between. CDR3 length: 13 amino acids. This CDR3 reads CASSPGTSYGYTF. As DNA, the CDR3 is TGTGCCAGCAGTCCCGGGACAAGCTATGGCTACACCTTC.

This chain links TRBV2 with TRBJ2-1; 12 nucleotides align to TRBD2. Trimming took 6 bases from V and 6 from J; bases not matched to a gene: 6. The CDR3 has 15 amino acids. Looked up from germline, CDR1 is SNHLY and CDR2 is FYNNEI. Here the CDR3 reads CASRPTSGSRNEQFF. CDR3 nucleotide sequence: TGTGCCAGCAGACCGACTAGCGGGAGTCGCAATGAGCAGTTCTTC.

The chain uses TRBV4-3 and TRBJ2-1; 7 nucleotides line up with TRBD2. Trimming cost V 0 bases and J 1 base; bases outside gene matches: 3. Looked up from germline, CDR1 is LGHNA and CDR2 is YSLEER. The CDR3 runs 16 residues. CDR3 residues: CASSQDFGGSYNEQFF. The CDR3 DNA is TGCGCCAGCAGCCAAGATTTCGGGGGGTCCTACAATGAGCAGTTCTTC.

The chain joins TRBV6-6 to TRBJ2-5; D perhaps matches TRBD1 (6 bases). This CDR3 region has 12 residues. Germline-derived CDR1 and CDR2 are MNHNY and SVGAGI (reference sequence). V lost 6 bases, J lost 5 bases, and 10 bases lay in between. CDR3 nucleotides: TGTGCCAGCAGGGACAGCCTGGAGACCCAGTACTTC. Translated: CASRDSLETQYF.

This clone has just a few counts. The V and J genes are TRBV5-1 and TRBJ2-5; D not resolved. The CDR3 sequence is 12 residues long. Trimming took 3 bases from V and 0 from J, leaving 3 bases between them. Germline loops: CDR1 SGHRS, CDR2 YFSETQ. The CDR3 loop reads CASSSNQETQYF. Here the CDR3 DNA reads TGCGCCAGCAGCTCCAACCAAGAGACCCAGTACTTC.

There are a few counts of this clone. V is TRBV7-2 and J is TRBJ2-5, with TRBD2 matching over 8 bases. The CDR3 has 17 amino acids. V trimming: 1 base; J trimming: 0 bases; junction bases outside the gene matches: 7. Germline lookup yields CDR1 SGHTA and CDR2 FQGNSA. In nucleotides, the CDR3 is TGTGCCAGCAGCTTAGTCGGGGCTAGCGGGTACCAAGAGACCCAGTACTTC. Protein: CASSLVGASGYQETQYF.

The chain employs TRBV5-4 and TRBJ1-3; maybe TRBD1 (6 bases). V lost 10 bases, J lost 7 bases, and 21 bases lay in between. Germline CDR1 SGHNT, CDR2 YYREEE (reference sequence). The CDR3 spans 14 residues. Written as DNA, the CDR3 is TGTGCCGCCCAGACAGGCCCTCTCGGGAACACCATATATTTT. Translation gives CAAQTGPLGNTIYF.